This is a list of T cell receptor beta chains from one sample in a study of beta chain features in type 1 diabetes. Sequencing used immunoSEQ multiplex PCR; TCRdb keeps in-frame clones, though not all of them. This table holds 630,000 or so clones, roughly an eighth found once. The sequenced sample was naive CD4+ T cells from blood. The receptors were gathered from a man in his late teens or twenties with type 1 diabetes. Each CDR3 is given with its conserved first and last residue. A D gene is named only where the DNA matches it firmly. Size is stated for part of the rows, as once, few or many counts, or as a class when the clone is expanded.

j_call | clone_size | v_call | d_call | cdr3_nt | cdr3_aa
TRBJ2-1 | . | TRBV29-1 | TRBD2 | TGCAGCGTCCCGGGACTAGCGGGCTCCAGCTCCTACAATGAGCAGTTCTTC | CSVPGLAGSSSYNEQFF
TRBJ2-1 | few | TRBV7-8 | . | TGTGCCTCCAGGGCCTACAATGAGCAGTTCTTC | CASRAYNEQFF
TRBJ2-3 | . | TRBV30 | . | TGTGCCTTTATCAGGGCGCCGGGCACAGATACGCAGTATTTT | CAFIRAPGTDTQYF
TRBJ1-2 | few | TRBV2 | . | TGTGCCAGCAGTGACCCTAGAGGCTACACCTTC | CASSDPRGYTF
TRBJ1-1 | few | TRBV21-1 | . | TGTGCCAGCAGCAAAGTAAGGTCGGGGATGGACACTGAAGCTTTCTTT | CASSKVRSGMDTEAFF
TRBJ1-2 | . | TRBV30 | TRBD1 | TGTGCCTGGAGTGCCGGGACAGGGGGAGCCTACACCTTC | CAWSAGTGGAYTF
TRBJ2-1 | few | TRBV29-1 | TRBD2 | TGCAGCGTTGAAGACTGGACTAGCGGGAGCTATGAGCAGTTCTTC | CSVEDWTSGSYEQFF
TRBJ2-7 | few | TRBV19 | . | TGTGCCAGTAGTCAAACAGGCTACGAGCAGTACTTC | CASSQTGYEQYF
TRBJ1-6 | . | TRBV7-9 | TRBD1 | TGTGCCAGCAGTCGACAGGGTGGTGGGTCACCCCTCCACTTT | CASSRQGGGSPLHF
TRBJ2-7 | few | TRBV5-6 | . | TGTGCCAGCAGCCCCCAAGGGTTTCTCTCCTACGAGCAGTACTTC | CASSPQGFLSYEQYF
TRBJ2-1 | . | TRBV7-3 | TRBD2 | TGTGCCAGCAGCTTAAGCGGGGGGACAAATTACAATGAGCAGTTCTTC | CASSLSGGTNYNEQFF
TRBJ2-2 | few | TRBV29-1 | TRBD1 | TGCAGCGTATCCCGGCACAGGGGTCCGAACACCGGGGAGCTGTTTTTT | CSVSRHRGPNTGELFF
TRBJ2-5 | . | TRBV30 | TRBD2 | TGTGCCTGGAGTAGGGGAGTACTACTAGCGGCACAAGAGACCCAGTACTTC | CAWSRGVLLAAQETQYF
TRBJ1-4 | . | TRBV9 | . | TGTGCCAGCAGCGTAGAGGGGGTCCCTAATGAAAAACTGTTTTTT | CASSVEGVPNEKLFF
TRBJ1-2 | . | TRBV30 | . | TGTGCCTGGAGTCACCCAGGGATCTATGGCTACACCTTC | CAWSHPGIYGYTF
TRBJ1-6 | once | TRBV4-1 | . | TGCGCCAGCAGCCCCGAGGCAGTCTCCTATAATTCACCCCTCCACTTT | CASSPEAVSYNSPLHF
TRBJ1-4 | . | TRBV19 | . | TGTGCCAGTAGCCAGGGAACCACTAATGAAAAACTGTTTTTT | CASSQGTTNEKLFF
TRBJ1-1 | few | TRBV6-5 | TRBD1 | TGTGCCAGCTTACCCCGGACAGGGGAGGCGGCTTTCTTT | CASLPRTGEAAFF
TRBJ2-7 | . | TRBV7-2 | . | TGTGCCAGCACCCCAGGGTATGCTTGGGACTACGAGCAGTACTTC | CASTPGYAWDYEQYF
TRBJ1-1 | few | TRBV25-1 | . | TGTGCCAGCAGTGGGCCTCCTTGGGGCGGGGACACTGAAGCTTTCTTT | CASSGPPWGGDTEAFF
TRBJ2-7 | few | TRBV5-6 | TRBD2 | TGTGCCAGCAGCTTGGTGGGGACTAGCGTATCCTACGAGCAGTACTTC | CASSLVGTSVSYEQYF
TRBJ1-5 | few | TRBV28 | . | TGTGCCAGCAGTTTTTGGGGACAGCCCCAGCATTTT | CASSFWGQPQHF
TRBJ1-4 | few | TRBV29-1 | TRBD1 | TGCAGCGCCGGCGAGGGACAGGGTGGTGAAAAACTGTTTTTT | CSAGEGQGGEKLFF
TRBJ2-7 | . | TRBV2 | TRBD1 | TGTGCCACCCAGGGGGACCACGGGGCCTACGAGCAGTACTTC | CATQGDHGAYEQYF